The present entry profiles one TCR beta chain with its context. The antigen is undetermined. PCR used 60 Vbeta primers and 13 Jbeta primers. Using immunoSEQ multiplex PCR, the repertoire was profiled, and TCRdb retains in-frame clones only, with some absent. Altogether about 200,000 clones are present, over 65% being singletons, with the ten largest covering 0.075% to 0.1%. These data are taken from a study of cytomegalovirus exposure and HLA in healthy donors. About the study: One earlier analysis, a look at about 179 million T cells, found 100 million to 130 million unique TCR beta sequences. Study results and caveats: Within a later analysis, the majority of CMV-associated TCR beta chains appeared HLA-restricted.

This CDR3 contains 18 residues. Germline V gene lookup returns CDR1 KGHSH and CDR2 LQKENI. V was trimmed by 0 bases and J by 8 bases, leaving 25 bases between them. The clonotype comes from a boy aged 2 to 10 in good health and CMV-seronegative. The chain recombines TRBV18 with TRBJ1-2; weak D call: TRBD1 (6 bases). Sequencing used PBMCs. The CDR3 here is CASSPPGAGRFPPGGYTF. The CDR3 bases are TGTGCCAGCTCACCACCGGGGGCAGGTCGATTCCCCCCAGGCGGCTACACCTTC.